This T cell receptor beta chain was recorded in a study of blood T cell repertoires in COVID-19. At the level of the study: Specimens from acute and convalescent COVID-19 originated in the United States, Italy and Spain. PBMCs, B-cell-depleted T cells, or T cells were the source of the cDNA or gDNA that made up the material.

Clinical history reported by participants formed the basis on which cohorts were assigned. V lost 6 bases and J lost 9, with 13 bases in between. This CDR3 spans 13 amino acids. CDR1 SGDLS and CDR2 YYNGEE come from the germline V gene. Assay used: immunoSEQ multiplex PCR; TCRdb lists only in-frame clones, some missing. This table holds approximately 380,000 clones, 91% found once. The sequencing input was PBMCs or T cells enriched from blood (not recorded which). The sequence came from a woman between 40 and 50 years old who had been exposed to COVID-19. The chain recombines TRBV9 with TRBJ1-6; D is unclear. This CDR3 reads CASNSGVGSPLHF. In DNA, the CDR3 is TGTGCCAGCAACTCCGGAGTGGGTTCACCCCTCCACTTT.